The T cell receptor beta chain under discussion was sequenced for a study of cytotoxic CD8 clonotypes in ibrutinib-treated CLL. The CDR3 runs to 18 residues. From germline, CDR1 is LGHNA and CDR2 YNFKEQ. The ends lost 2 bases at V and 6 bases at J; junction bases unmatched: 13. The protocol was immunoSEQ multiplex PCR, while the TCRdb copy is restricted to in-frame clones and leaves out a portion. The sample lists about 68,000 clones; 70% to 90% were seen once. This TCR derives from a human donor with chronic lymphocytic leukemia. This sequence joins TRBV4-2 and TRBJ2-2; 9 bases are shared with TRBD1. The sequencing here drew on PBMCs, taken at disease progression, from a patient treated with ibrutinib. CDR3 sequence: CASSQPGQGYQVSGELFF. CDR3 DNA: TGTGCCAGCAGCCAACCGGGACAGGGATATCAAGTATCCGGGGAGCTGTTTTTT.